The entry below gives a single T cell receptor (beta chain) sequence along with its context. Antigen unknown. There are 16 residues in the CDR3. Germline V gene data show CDR1 as SGDLS and CDR2 as YYNGEE. Trimming cost V 4 bases and J 0 bases, with 13 bases left between them. The data stem from a study of OX40 agonist ivuxolimab in advanced cancers. Study details: All patients had ivuxolimab intravenously every 2 weeks at 0.01 to 10 mg/kg. Study outcomes and limitations: Normalized T-cell clonal expansion was also low in a subset of nonresponders. Both blood CD4+ and CD8+ T cells showed clonal growth by week 6 at 0.1 to 3.0 mg/kg.

Blood got drawn at baseline, again on cycle 4 day 1, and then on cycle 7 day 1. The assay was immunoSEQ multiplex PCR, and TCRdb's table has in-frame clones only and misses some. The sample yields some 86,000 clones, roughly nine tenths seen once. This clonotype originated in an adult with an advanced solid tumor such as melanoma, head and neck, liver or kidney cancer. The sequencing here drew on CD4+ or CD8+ T cells sorted from blood, taken in a trial of the OX40 agonist ivuxolimab. The J gene is TRBJ2-2, the V gene TRBV9, with D possibly being TRBD1 (6 bases). CDR3 nucleotide sequence: TGTGCCAGCAGCAGGTTTGAGGGGGCGAACACCGGGGAGCTGTTTTTT. Its translation is CASSRFEGANTGELFF.